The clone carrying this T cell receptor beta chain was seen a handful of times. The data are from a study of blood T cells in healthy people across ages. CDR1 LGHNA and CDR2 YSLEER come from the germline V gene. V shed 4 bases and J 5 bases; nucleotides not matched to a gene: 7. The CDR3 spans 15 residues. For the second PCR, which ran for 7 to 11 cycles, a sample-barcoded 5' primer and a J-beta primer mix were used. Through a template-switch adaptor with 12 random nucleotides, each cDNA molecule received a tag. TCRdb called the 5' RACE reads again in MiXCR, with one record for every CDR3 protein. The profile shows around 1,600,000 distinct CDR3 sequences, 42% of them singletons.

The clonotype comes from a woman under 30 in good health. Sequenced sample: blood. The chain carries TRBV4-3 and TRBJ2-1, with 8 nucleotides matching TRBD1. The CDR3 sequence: CASSRWDRSNNEQFF. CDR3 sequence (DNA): TGCGCCAGCAGCCGGTGGGACAGGTCAAACAATGAGCAGTTCTTC.